A few counts support the clone carrying this T cell receptor beta chain. Its antigen is not known. All of the isolated RNA was reverse transcribed, so expressed TCRB transcripts were sequenced. TCRdb keeps only in-frame clones here, not all; method: immunoSEQ multiplex PCR. The table includes roughly 330,000 clones, more than 9.5% detected once. This sample is part of a study of beta chain features in type 1 diabetes. Study observations and caveats: Moderate yet significant TCRB CDR3 shortening was seen in Type 1 diabetes patients in all four CD4+ subsets.

Via the markers CD45RO/CCR7/CD25/CD127/CD95/CD27, stem cell-like memory, regulatory, central memory and naive CD4+ cells were sorted. The V end was cut by 6 bases, the J end by 5 bases, with 17 bases between. This CDR3 has 14 residues. From germline, CDR1 is MDHEN and CDR2 SYDVKM. V is TRBV28 and J is TRBJ2-7; a possible D gene is TRBD2 (6 bases). This sequence was found in a young woman in good health. The sequencing sample was made of naive CD4+ T cells from blood. Here the CDR3 reads CASRRVGGIDEQYF. The CDR3 DNA is TGTGCCAGCAGAAGAGTAGGAGGGATAGACGAGCAGTACTTC.